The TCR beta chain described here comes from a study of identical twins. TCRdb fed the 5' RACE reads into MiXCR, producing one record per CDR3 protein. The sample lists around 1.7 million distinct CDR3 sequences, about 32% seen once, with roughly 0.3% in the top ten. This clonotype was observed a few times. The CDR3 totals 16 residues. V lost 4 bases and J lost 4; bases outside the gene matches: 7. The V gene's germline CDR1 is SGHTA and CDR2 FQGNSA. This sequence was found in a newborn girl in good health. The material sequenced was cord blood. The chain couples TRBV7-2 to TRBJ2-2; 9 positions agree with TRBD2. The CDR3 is CASSSGLAGVTGELFF. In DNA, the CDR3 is TGTGCCAGCAGCTCGGGACTAGCTGGCGTCACCGGGGAGCTGTTTTTT.